Given below is one T cell receptor (beta chain) in context. TCRdb itself ran the RT-PCR reads through MiXCR, one entry per CDR3 protein. The data show almost 700,000 distinct CDR3 sequences, 13% to 15% seen once. Germline V CDR1 and CDR2: SGHRS, YFSETQ. The length of the CDR3 is 15 residues. V trimming: 2 bases; J trimming: 8 bases; junction bases outside the gene matches: 3. The sample consisted of memory CD4+ T cells from blood. This chain uses TRBV5-1 with TRBJ2-1; 14 bases match TRBD2. This TCR came from a female donor in good health, serving as a healthy control. The DNA of the CDR3 is TGCGCCAGCAGCTTCTGGGGACTAGCGGGAGATGAGCAGTTCTTC. Protein sequence: CASSFWGLAGDEQFF.